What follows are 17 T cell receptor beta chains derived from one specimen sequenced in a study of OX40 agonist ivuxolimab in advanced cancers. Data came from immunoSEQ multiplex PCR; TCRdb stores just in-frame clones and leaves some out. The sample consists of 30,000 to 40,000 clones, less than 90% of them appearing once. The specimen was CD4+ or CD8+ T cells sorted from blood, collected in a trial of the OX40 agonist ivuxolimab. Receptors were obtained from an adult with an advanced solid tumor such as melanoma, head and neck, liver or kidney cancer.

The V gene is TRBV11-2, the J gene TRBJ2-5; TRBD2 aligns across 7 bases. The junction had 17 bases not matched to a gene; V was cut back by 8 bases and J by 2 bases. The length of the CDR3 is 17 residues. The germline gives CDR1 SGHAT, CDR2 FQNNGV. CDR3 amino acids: CASPTLSSGELQETQYF. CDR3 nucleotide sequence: TGTGCCAGCCCTACTTTGAGCAGCGGGGAATTACAAGAGACCCAGTACTTC.

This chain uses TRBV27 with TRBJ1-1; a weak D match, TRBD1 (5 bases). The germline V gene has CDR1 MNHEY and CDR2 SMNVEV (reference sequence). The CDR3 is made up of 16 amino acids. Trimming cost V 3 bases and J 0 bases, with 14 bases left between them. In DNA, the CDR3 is TGTGCCAGCAGTTTGGGGGGGTTATCCCTGAACACTGAAGCTTTCTTT. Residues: CASSLGGLSLNTEAFF.

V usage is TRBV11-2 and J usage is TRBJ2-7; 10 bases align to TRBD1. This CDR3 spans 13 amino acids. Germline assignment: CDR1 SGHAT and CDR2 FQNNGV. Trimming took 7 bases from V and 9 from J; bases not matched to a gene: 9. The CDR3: CASIGDRGLVQYF. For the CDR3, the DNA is TGTGCCAGCATCGGAGACAGGGGGCTAGTGCAGTACTTC. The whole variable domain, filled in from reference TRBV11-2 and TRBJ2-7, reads EAGVAQSPRYKIIEKRQSVAFWCNPISGHATLYWYQQILGQGPKLLIQFQNNGVVDDSQLPKDRFSAERLKGVDSTLKIQPAKLEDSAVYLCASIGDRGLVQYFGPGTRLTVT.

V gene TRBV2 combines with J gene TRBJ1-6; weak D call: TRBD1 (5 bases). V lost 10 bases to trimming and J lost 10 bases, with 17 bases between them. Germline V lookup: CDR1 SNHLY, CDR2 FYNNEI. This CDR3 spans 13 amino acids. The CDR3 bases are TGTGCCATCAGCCCGGGGGGGAAATCACCCCTCCACTTT. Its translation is CAISPGGKSPLHF.

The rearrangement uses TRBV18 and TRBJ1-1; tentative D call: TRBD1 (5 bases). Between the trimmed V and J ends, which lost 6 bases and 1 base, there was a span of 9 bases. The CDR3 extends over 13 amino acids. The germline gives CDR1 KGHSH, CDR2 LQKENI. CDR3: CASSPDTNTEAFF. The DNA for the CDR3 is TGTGCCAGCTCCCCGGACACGAACACTGAAGCTTTCTTT. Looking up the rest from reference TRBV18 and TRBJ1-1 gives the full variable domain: NAGVMQNPRHLVRRRGQEARLRCSPMKGHSHVYWYRQLPEEGLKFMVYLQKENIIDESGMPKERFSAEFPKEGPSILRIQQVVRGDSAAYFCASSPDTNTEAFFGQGTRLTVV.

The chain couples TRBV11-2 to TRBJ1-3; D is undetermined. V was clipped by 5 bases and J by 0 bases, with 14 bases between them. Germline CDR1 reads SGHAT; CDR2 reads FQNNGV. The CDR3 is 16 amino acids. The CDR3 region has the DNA TGTGCCAGCAGCCCTAGCGGACTGAACTCTGGAAACACCATATATTTT. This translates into CASSPSGLNSGNTIYF.

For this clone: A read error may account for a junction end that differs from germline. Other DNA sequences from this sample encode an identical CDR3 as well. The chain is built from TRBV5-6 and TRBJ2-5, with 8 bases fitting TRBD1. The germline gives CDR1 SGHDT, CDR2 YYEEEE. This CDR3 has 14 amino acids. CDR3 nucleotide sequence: TGCGCCAGCAGCCGAGACAGGGGCTGGGAGACCCAGTACTTC. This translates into CASSRDRGWETQYF.

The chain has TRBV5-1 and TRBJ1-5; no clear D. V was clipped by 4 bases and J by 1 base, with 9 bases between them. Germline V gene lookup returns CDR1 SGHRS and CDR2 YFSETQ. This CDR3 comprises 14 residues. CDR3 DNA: TGCGCCAGCAGCCCCGGTGAGAGCAATCAGCCCCAGCATTTT. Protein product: CASSPGESNQPQHF.

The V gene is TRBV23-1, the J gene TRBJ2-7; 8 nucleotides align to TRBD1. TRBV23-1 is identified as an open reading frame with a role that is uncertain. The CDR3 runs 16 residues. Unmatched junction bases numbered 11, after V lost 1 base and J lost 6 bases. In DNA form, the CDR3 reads TGCGCCAGCAGTCAATGGAGCCGGGACAGGTACTGCGAGCAGTACTTC. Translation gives CASSQWSRDRYCEQYF.

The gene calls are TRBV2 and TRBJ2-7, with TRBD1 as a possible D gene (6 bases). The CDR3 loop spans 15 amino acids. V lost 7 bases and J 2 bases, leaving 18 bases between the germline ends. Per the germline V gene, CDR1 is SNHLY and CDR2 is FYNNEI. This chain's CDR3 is CASTLDSNEAYEQYF. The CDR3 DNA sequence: TGTGCCAGCACCTTGGACAGTAATGAAGCCTACGAGCAGTACTTC.

The CDR3: CASSFRTARAGGEQFF. CDR3 nucleotides: TGTGCCAGCAGCTTCAGGACAGCAAGAGCGGGAGGTGAGCAGTTCTTC. This chain connects TRBV5-6 to TRBJ2-1; 9 nucleotides agree with TRBD2. The CDR3 loop spans 16 amino acids. Looked up from germline, CDR1 is SGHDT and CDR2 is YYEEEE. V trimming: 2 bases; J trimming: 9 bases; junction bases outside the gene matches: 12. The entire variable domain, with the rest obtained from reference TRBV5-6 and TRBJ2-1, is as follows: DAGVTQSPTHLIKTRGQQVTLRCSPKSGHDTVSWYQQALGQGPQFIFQYYEEEERQRGNFPDRFSGHQFPNYSSELNVNALLLGDSALYLCASSFRTARAGGEQFFGPGTRLTVL.

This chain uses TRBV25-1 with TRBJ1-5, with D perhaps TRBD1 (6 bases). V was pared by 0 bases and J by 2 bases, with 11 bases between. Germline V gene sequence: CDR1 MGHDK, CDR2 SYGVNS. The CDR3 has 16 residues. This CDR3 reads CASSEYMRGGNQPQHF. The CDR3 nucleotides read TGTGCCAGCAGTGAATATATGAGGGGGGGCAATCAGCCCCAGCATTTT.

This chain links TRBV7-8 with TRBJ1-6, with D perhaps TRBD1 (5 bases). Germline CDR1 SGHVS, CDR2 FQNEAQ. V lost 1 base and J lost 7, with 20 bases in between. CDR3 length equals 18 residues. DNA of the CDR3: TGTGCCAGCAGCTTAGAGGAGGTGAACGGGGCCGGCAATTCACCCCTCCACTTT. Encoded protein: CASSLEEVNGAGNSPLHF.

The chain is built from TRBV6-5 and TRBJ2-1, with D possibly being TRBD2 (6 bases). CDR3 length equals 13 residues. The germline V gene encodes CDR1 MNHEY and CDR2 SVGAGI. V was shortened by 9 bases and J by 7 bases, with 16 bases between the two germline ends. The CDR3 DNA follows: TGTGCCAGTTGGGACTGGAGCATTAATGAGCAGTTCTTC. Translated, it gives CASWDWSINEQFF.

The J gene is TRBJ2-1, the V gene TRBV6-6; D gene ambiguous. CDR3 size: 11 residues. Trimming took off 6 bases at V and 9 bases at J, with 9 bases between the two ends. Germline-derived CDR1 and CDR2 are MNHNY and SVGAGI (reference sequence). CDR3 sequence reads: CASRETSEQFF. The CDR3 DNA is TGTGCCAGCAGGGAAACGAGTGAGCAGTTCTTC.

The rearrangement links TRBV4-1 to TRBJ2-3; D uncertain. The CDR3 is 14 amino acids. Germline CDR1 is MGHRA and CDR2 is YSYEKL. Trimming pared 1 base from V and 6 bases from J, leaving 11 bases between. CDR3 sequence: CASSQARPGDTQYF. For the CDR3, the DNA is TGCGCCAGCAGCCAAGCCCGCCCCGGGGATACGCAGTATTTT.

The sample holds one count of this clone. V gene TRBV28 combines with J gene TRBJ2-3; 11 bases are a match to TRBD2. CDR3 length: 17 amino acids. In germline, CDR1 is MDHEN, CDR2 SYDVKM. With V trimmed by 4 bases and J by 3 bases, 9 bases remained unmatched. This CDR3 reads CASSSRLAGTRTDTQYF. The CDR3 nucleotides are TGTGCCAGCAGTTCTCGACTAGCGGGAACAAGGACAGATACGCAGTATTTT.